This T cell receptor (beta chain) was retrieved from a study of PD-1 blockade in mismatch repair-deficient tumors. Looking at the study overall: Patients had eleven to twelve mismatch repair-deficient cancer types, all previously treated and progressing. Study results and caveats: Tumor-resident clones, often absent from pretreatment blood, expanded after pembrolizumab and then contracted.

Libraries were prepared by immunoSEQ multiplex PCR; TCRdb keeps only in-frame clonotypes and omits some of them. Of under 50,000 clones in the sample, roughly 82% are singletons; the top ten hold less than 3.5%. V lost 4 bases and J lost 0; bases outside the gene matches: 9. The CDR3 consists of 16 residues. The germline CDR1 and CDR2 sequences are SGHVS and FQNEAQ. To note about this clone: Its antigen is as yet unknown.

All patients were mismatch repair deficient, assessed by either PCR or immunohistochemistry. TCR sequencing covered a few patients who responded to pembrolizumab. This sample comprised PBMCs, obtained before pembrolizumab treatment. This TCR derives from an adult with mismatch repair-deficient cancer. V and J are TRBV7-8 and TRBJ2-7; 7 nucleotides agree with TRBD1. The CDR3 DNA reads TGTGCCAGCAGCTCCTCCGGGACAGACTTCTCCTACGAGCAGTACTTC. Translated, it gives CASSSSGTDFSYEQYF.